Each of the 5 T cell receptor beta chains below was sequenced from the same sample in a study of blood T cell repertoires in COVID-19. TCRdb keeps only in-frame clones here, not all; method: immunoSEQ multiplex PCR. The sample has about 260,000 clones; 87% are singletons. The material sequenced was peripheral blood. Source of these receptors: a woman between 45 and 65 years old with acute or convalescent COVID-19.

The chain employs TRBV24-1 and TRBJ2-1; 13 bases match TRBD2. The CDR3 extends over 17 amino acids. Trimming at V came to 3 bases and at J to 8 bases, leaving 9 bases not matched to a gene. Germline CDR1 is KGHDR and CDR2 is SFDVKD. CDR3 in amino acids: CATSDPTGTSGMDEQFF. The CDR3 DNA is TGTGCCACCAGTGATCCAACCGGGACTAGCGGGATGGATGAGCAGTTCTTC.

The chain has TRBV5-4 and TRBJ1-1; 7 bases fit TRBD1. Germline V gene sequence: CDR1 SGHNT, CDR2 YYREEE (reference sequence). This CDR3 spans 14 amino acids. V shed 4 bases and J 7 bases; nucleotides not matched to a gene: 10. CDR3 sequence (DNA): TGTGCCAGCAGCCTAAACTCCCGACAGGGTGAAGCTTTCTTT. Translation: CASSLNSRQGEAFF.

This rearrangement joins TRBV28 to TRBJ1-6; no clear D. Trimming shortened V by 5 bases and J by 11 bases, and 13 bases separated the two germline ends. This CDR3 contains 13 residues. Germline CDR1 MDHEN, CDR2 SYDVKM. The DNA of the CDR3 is TGTGCCAGCAGTGAACAGACCAGCACACCCCTCCACTTT. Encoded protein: CASSEQTSTPLHF. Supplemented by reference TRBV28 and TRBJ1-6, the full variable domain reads DVKVTQSSRYLVKRTGEKVFLECVQDMDHENMFWYRQDPGLGLRLIYFSYDVKMKEKGDIPEGYSVSREKKERFSLILESASTNQTSMYLCASSEQTSTPLHFGNGTRLTVT.

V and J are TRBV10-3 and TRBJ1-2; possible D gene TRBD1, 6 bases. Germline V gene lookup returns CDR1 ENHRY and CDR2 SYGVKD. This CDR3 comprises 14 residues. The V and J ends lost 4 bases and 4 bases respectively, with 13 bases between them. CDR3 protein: CAISGSDRAYGYTF. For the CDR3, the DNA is TGTGCCATCAGTGGGTCGGACAGAGCCTATGGCTACACCTTC.

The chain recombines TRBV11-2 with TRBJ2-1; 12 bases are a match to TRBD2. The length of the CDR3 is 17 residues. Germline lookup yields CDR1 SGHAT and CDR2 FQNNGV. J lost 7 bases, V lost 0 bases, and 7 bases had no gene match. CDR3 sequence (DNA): TGTGCCAGCAGCTTAGAGACTAGCGGGAGACCGGGGAATGAGCAGTTCTTC. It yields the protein CASSLETSGRPGNEQFF.